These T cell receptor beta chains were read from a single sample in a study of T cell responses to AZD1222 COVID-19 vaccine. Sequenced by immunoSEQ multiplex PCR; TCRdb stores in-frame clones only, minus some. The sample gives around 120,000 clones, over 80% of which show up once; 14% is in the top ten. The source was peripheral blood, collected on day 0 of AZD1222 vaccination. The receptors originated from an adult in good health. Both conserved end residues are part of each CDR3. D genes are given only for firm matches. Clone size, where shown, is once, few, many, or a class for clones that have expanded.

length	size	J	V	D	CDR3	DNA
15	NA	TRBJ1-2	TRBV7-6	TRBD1	CASSLVGGTAYGYTF	TGTGCCAGCAGCTTAGTGGGGGGGACAGCTTATGGCTACACCTTC
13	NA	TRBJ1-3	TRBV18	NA	CASSGTTGNTIYF	TGTGCCAGCTCAGGGACTACTGGAAACACCATATATTTT
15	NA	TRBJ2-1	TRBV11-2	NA	CASSPTTGLGNEQFF	TGTGCCAGCAGCCCGACGACAGGTCTCGGCAATGAGCAGTTCTTC
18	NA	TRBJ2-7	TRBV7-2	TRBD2	CASSLEQGSGRFYYEQYF	TGTGCCAGCAGCTTAGAACAGGGTAGCGGGAGATTTTACTACGAGCAGTACTTC
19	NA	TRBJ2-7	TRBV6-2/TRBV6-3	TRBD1	CASSYSLNKPGQGSYEQYF	TGTGCCAGCAGTTACTCGTTAAACAAACCGGGACAGGGGAGCTACGAGCAGTACTTC
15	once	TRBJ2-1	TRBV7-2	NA	CASSLMGELANEQFF	TGTGCCAGCAGCTTAATGGGGGAGCTCGCAAATGAGCAGTTCTTC
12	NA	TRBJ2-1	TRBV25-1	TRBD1	CASQQGYNEQFF	TGTGCCTCTCAACAGGGGTACAATGAGCAGTTCTTC
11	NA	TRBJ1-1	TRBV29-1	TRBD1	CSTGGGTEAFF	TGCAGCACAGGGGGCGGCACTGAAGCTTTCTTT
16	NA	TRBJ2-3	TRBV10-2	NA	CASKGNERSSTDTQYF	TGCGCCAGCAAGGGAAATGAGCGCTCTAGCACAGATACGCAGTATTTT
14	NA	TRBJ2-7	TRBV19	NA	CASSPRDDPYEQYF	TGTGCCAGTAGTCCCAGGGACGATCCCTACGAGCAGTACTTC
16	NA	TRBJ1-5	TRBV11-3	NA	CASSLGGSHSNQPQHF	TGTGCCAGCAGCTTAGGAGGCAGCCATAGCAATCAGCCCCAGCATTTT
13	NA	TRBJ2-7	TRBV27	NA	CASSLSLGYEQYF	TGTGCCAGCAGTTTGTCACTAGGCTACGAGCAGTACTTC
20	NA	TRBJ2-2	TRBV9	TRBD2	CASSPISRLAGSSNTGELFF	TGTGCCAGCAGCCCTATCTCAAGACTAGCGGGGAGCTCGAACACCGGGGAGCTGTTTTTT
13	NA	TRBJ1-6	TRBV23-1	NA	CASSQIRDTVPHF	TGCGCCAGCAGTCAAATCCGGGACACCGTCCCCCACTTT
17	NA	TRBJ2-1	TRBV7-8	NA	CASSLDGWRVAYNEQFF	TGTGCCAGCAGCTTAGATGGTTGGAGGGTTGCCTACAATGAGCAGTTCTTC
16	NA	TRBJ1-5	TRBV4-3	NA	CASSQDLLRENQPQHF	TGCGCCAGCAGCCAAGATTTATTACGGGAAAATCAGCCCCAGCATTTT
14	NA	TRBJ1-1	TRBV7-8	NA	CASSQASLNTEAFF	TGTGCCAGCAGCCAAGCGAGTTTGAACACTGAAGCTTTCTTT
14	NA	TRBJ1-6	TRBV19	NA	CASSVLGIESPLHF	TGTGCCAGTAGTGTTCTGGGGATTGAGTCACCCCTCCACTTT
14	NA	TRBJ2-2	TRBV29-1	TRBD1	CSVERTGGSGELFF	TGCAGCGTTGAAAGGACAGGGGGCTCCGGGGAGCTGTTTTTT
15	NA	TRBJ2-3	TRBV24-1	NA	CATSHGSSTVNTQYF	TGTGCCACCAGTCACGGATCTAGCACAGTAAATACGCAGTATTTT
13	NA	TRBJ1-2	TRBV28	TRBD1	CASSPGQGLSYTF	TGTGCCAGCAGTCCGGGACAGGGGTTGTCTTACACCTTC
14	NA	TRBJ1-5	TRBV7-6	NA	CASSLLLGNQPQHF	TGTGCCAGCAGCTTACTACTGGGCAATCAGCCCCAGCATTTT
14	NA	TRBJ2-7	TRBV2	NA	CASGVQGGPYEQYF	TGTGCCAGCGGCGTACAGGGAGGCCCCTACGAGCAGTACTTC
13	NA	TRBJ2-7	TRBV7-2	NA	CASSPGDNYEQYF	TGTGCCAGCAGCCCCGGCGACAACTACGAGCAGTACTTC
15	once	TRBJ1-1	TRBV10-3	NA	CAIRTPGKVDTEAFF	TGTGCCATCAGGACCCCAGGGAAAGTTGACACTGAAGCTTTCTTT
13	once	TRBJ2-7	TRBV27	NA	CASSLWTESKRYF	TGTGCCAGCAGCTTATGGACGGAATCCAAGCGGTACTTC
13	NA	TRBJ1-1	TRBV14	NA	CASSQEINTEAFF	TGTGCCAGCAGCCAAGAGATAAACACTGAAGCTTTCTTT
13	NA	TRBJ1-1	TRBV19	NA	CASKKVTNTEAFF	TGTGCCAGTAAAAAGGTCACGAACACTGAAGCTTTCTTT
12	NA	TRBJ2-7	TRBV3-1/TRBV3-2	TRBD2	CASSHGRGEQYF	TGTGCCAGCAGCCATGGGAGGGGAGAGCAGTACTTC
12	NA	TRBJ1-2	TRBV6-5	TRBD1	CASSQGQGKGTF	TGTGCCAGCAGCCAAGGACAGGGGAAGGGAACCTTC
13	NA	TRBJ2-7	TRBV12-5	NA	CASGRPGPGEQYF	TGTGCTAGTGGCCGACCAGGGCCTGGGGAGCAGTACTTC
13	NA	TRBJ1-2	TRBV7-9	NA	CASSFVLNNGYTF	TGTGCCAGCAGCTTCGTCTTAAACAATGGCTACACCTTC
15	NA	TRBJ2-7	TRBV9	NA	CASSVDGGRGNEQYF	TGTGCCAGCAGCGTCGACGGAGGGAGGGGGAACGAGCAGTACTTC
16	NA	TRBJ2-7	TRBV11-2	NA	CASSFPPGTIIYEQYF	TGTGCCAGCAGCTTTCCTCCGGGGACCATAATCTACGAGCAGTACTTC
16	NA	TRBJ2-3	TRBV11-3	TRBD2	CASSLGASGGGDTQYF	TGTGCCAGCAGCTTAGGGGCTAGCGGGGGTGGGGATACGCAGTATTTT
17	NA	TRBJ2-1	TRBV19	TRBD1	CASSKGRQGTQSNEQFF	TGTGCCAGTAGTAAGGGTCGACAGGGGACCCAGAGCAATGAGCAGTTCTTC
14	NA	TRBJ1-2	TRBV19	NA	CASSIQTDNYGYTF	TGTGCCAGTAGTATCCAGACAGATAACTATGGCTACACCTTC
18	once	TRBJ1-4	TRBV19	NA	CASKPKKTGGRLGEKLFF	TGTGCCAGTAAGCCTAAAAAAACAGGTGGAAGGCTAGGGGAAAAACTGTTTTTT
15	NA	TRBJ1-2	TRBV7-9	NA	CASTQVEGWSYGYTF	TGTGCCAGCACCCAGGTGGAGGGTTGGAGCTATGGCTACACCTTC
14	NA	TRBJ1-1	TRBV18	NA	CASWGGEGNTEAFF	TGTGCCAGCTGGGGGGGGGAAGGTAATACTGAAGCTTTCTTT
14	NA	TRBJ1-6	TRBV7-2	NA	CAITRLLDGSPLHF	TGTGCCATCACAAGGCTCCTAGACGGTTCACCCCTCCACTTT
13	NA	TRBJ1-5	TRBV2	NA	CASRPGFDQPQHF	TGTGCCAGCAGACCAGGGTTTGACCAGCCCCAGCATTTT
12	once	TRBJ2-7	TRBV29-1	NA	CSVAHGMSEQYF	TGCAGCGTTGCCCATGGAATGAGTGAGCAGTACTTC
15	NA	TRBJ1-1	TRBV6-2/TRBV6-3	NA	CASSYQPGGDTEAFF	TGTGCCAGCAGTTACCAACCGGGCGGCGACACTGAAGCTTTCTTT
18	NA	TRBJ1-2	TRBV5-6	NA	CASSPLSGQRETNYGYTF	TGTGCCAGCAGCCCCCTTTCAGGACAGCGGGAGACTAACTATGGCTACACCTTC
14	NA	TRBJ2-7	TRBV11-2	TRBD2	CASSPGLKGYEQYF	TGTGCCAGCAGCCCGGGACTAAAAGGGTACGAGCAGTACTTC
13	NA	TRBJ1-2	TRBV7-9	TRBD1	CASSVTGEDGYTF	TGTGCCAGCAGCGTCACAGGGGAAGATGGCTACACCTTC
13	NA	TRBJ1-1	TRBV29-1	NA	CSVDFFLEGEAFF	TGCAGCGTTGACTTCTTTTTGGAGGGAGAAGCTTTCTTT
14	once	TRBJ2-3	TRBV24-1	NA	CATSAHVDSDTQYF	TGTGCCACCAGCGCCCATGTAGACTCAGATACGCAGTATTTT
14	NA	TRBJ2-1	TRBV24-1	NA	CATSHPSSYNEQFF	TGTGCCACCAGTCACCCCAGCTCCTACAATGAGCAGTTCTTC
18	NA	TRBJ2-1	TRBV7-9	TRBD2	CASSPGTSGRSSYNEQFF	TGTGCCAGCAGCCCCGGGACTAGCGGAAGGAGCTCCTACAATGAGCAGTTCTTC
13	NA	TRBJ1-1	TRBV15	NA	CATSRESNTEAFF	TGTGCCACCAGCAGAGAATCGAACACTGAAGCTTTCTTT
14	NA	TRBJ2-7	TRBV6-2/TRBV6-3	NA	CASSYMGPITEQYF	TGTGCCAGCAGTTACATGGGACCCATCACCGAGCAGTACTTC
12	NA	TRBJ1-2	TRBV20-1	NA	CSATEGGYGYTF	TGCAGTGCTACTGAGGGGGGCTATGGCTACACCTTC
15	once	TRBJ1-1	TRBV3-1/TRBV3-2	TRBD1	CASSQHRDRGTEAFF	TGTGCCAGCAGCCAACACCGGGACAGGGGAACTGAAGCTTTCTTT